The clone carrying this T cell receptor beta chain was observed a handful of times. The data were obtained in a study of blood T cell repertoires in COVID-19. Participants came from 24 US areas, aged roughly 18 to 89 years. Here immunoSEQ multiplex PCR was the method, and the copy in TCRdb shows in-frame clones only, minus some. Among around 50,000 clones listed, approximately 78% were seen once. Germline V lookup: CDR1 SGDLS, CDR2 YYNGEE. The CDR3 length is 17 residues. Germline trimming cut 2 bases from V and 0 bases from J; bases unmatched to any gene: 7. Source material: PBMCs or T cells enriched from blood (not recorded which). The TCR was taken from a woman in her forties or fifties with acute COVID-19. The chain joins TRBV9 to TRBJ1-3, with 8 bases aligning to TRBD1. The CDR3 reads CASSVTGGLTSGNTIYF. CDR3 DNA: TGTGCCAGCAGCGTCACAGGGGGTCTAACCTCTGGAAACACCATATATTTT.